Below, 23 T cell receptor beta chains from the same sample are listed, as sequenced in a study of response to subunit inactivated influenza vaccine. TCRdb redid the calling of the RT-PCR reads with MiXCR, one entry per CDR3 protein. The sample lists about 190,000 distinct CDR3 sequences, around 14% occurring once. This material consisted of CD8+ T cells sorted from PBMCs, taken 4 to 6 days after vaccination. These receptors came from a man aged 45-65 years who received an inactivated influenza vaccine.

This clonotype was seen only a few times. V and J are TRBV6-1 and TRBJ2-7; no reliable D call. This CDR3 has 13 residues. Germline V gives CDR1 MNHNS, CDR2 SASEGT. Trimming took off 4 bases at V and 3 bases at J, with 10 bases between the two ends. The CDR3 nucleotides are TGTGCCAGCAGTGGGAAGGAAATCTACGAGCAGTACTTC. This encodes CASSGKEIYEQYF.

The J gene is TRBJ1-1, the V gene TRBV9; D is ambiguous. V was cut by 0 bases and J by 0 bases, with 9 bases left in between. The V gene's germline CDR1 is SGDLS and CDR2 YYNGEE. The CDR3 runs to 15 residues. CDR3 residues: CASSVGGSLNTEAFF. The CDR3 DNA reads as TGTGCCAGCAGCGTAGGCGGCAGCTTGAACACTGAAGCTTTCTTT.

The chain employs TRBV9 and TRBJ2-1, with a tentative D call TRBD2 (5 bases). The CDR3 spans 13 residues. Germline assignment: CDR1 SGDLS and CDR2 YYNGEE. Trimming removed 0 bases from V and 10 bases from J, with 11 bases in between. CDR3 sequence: CASSVVGGPEQFF. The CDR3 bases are TGTGCCAGCAGCGTAGTTGGCGGGCCGGAGCAGTTCTTC. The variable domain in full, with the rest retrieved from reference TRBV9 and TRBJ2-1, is DSGVTQTPKHLITATGQRVTLRCSPRSGDLSVYWYQQSLDQGLQFLIQYYNGEERAKGNILERFSAQQFPDLHSELNLSSLELGDSALYFCASSVVGGPEQFFGPGTRLTVL.

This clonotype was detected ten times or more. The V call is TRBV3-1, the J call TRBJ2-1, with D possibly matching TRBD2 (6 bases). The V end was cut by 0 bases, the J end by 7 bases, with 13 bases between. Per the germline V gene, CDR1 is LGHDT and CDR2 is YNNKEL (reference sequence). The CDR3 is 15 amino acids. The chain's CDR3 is CASSQDPGGVNEQFF. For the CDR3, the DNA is TGTGCCAGCAGCCAAGATCCCGGAGGGGTGAATGAGCAGTTCTTC.

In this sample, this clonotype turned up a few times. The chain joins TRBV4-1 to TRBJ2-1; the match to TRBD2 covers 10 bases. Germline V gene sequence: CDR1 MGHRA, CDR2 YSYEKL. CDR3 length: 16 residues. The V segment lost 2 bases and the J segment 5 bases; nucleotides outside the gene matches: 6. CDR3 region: CASSQTLAGVNNEQFF. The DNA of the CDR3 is TGCGCCAGCAGCCAAACTCTAGCGGGGGTAAACAATGAGCAGTTCTTC.

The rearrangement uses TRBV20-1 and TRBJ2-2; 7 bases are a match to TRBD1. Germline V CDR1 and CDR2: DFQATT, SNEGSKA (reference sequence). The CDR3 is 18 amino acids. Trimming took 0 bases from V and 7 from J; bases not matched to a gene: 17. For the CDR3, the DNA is TGCAGTGCTAGAGATATCAGGGGAAGACAGGGTTTCGGCGGGGAGCTGTTTTTT. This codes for CSARDIRGRQGFGGELFF.

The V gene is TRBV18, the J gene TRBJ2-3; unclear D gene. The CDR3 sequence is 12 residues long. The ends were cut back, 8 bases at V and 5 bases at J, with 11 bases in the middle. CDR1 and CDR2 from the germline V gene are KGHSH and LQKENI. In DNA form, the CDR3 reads TGTGCCAGCGCGTCCCGGATAGATACGCAGTATTTT. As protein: CASASRIDTQYF.

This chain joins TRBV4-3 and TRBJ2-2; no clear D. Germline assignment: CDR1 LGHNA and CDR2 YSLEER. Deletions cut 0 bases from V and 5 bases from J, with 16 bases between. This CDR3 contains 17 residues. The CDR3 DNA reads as TGCGCCAGCAGCCAAGAATTGCGATTAGATTATACCGGGGAGCTGTTTTTT. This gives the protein CASSQELRLDYTGELFF.

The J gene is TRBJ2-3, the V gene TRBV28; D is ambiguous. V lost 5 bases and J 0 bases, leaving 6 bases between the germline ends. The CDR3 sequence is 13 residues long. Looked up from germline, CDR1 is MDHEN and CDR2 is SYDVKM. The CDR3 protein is CASSTLSTDTQYF. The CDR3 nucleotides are TGTGCCAGCAGTACTCTTAGCACAGATACGCAGTATTTT.

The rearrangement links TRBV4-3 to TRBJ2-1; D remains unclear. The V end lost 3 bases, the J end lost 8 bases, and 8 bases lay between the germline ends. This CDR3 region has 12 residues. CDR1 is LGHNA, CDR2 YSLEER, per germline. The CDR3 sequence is CASSHLNDEQFF. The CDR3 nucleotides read TGCGCCAGCAGCCACCTGAACGATGAGCAGTTCTTC.

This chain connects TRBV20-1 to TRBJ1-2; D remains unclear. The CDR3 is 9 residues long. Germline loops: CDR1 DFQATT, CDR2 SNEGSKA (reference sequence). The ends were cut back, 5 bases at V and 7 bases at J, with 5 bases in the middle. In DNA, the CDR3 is TGCAGTGCTCGGGCTGGCTACACCTTC. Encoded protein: CSARAGYTF.

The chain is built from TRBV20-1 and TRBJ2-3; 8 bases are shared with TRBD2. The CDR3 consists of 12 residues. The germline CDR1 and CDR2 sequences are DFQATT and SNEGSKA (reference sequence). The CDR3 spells CRTSGPTDTQYF. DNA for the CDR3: TGCAGAACTAGCGGCCCCACAGATACGCAGTATTTT.

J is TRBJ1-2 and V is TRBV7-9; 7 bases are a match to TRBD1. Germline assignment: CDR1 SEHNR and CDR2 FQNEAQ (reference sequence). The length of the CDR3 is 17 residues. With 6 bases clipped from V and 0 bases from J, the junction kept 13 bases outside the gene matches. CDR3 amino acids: CASRWDRTSAANYGYTF. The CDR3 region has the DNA TGTGCCAGCAGGTGGGACAGAACTTCCGCGGCTAACTATGGCTACACCTTC.

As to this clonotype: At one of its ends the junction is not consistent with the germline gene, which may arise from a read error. The CDR3 reads CCAPQLAGAGELFF. The CDR3 DNA reads as TGCTGTGCCCCCCAACTAGCCGGGGCCGGGGAGCTGTTTTTT. The genes are TRBV20-1 and TRBJ2-2, with D possibly being TRBD2 (6 bases). Germline CDR1 is DFQATT and CDR2 is SNEGSKA (reference sequence). CDR3 length: 14 amino acids.

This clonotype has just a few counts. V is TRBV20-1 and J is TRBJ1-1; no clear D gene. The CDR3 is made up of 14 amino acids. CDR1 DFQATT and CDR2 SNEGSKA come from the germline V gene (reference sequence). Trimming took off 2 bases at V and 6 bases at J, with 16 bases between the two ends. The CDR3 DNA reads TGCAGTGCTAGACCCGGATGGGGTTGGGCTGAAGCTTTCTTT. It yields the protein CSARPGWGWAEAFF.

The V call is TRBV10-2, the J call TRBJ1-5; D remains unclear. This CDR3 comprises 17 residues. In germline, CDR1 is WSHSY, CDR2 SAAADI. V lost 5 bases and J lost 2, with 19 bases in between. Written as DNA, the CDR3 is TGCGCCAGCAGTCCCTGGCGAGCCCTAGCAGGCAATCAGCCCCAGCATTTT. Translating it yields CASSPWRALAGNQPQHF.

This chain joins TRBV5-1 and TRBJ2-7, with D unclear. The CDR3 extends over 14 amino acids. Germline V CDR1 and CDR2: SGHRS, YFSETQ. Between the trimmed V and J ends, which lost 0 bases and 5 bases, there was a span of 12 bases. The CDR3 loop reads CASSLDWGLNEQYF. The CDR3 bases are TGCGCCAGCAGCTTGGATTGGGGTCTCAACGAGCAGTACTTC. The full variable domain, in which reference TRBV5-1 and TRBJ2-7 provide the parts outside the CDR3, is KAGVTQTPRYLIKTRGQQVTLSCSPISGHRSVSWYQQTPGQGLQFLFEYFSETQRNKGNFPGRFSGRQFSNSRSEMNVSTLELGDSALYLCASSLDWGLNEQYFGPGTRLTVT.

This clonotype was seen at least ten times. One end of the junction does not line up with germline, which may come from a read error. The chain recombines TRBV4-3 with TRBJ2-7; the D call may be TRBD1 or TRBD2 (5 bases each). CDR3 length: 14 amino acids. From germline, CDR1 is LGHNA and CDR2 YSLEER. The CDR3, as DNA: TGCGCCAGCAGCCAATCCGGGACCTCCTACGAACAGTACTTC. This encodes CASSQSGTSYEQYF.

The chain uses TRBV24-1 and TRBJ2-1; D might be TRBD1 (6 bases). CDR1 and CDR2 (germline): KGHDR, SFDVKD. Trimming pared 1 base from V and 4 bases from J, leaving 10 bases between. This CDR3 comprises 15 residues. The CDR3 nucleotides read TGTGCCACCAGTGATTTAGGACAGAGTTACAATGAGCAGTTCTTC. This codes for CATSDLGQSYNEQFF.

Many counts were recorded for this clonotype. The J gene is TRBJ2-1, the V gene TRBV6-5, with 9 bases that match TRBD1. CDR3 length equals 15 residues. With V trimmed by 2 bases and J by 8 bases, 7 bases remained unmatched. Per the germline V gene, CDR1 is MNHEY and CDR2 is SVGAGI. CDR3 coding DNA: TGTGCCAGCAGTTACCGGGACAGGGTAGCGGATGAGCAGTTCTTC. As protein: CASSYRDRVADEQFF.

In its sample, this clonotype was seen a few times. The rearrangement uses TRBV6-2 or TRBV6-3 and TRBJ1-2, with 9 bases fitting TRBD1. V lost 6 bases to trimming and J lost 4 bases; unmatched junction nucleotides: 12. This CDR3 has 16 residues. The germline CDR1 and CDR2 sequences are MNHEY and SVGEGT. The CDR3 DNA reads TGTGCCAGCAGCTACGTCCCGGGACAGGGCCTCTATGGCTACACCTTC. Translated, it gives CASSYVPGQGLYGYTF.

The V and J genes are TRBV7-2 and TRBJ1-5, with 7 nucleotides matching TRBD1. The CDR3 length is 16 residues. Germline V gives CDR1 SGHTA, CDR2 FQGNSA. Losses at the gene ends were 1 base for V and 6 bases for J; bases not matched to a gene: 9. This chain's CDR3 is CASSLGGQGVGQPQHF. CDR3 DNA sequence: TGTGCCAGCAGCTTAGGAGGGCAGGGGGTGGGTCAGCCCCAGCATTTT.

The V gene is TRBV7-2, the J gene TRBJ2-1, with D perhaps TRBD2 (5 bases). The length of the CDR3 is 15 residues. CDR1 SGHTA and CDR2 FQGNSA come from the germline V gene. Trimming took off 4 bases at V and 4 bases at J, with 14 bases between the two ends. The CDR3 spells CASSYRAGEYNEQFF. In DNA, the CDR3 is TGTGCCAGCAGCTATCGCGCCGGGGAATACAATGAGCAGTTCTTC. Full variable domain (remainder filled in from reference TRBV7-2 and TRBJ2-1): GAGVSQSPSNKVTEKGKDVELRCDPISGHTALYWYRQSLGQGLEFLIYFQGNSAPDKSGLPSDRFSAERTGGSVSTLTIQRTQQEDSAVYLCASSYRAGEYNEQFFGPGTRLTVL.